Listed here is a single T cell receptor (beta chain). Its specificity is not known. The data were obtained in a study of cytomegalovirus exposure and HLA in healthy donors. Overall study findings and caveats: TCR beta V- and J-gene trimming was later associated with a missense DCLRE1C variant.

Healthy bone marrow donors made up the donors. The study ran its PCR with 60 Vbeta and 13 Jbeta primers. Original methodology: A follow-up analysis tallied around 80 million unique TCR beta chains, some 11 million shared. Sequencing was performed with immunoSEQ multiplex PCR; in TCRdb, only in-frame clones are kept and a portion is missing. The V and J calls and clone size are taken from that table; D and trimming were inferred from the DNA. This sample has about 160,000 clones; about 80% occur once, and the top ten carry around 2.1%. The sequenced sample consisted of PBMCs. The receptor was isolated from a female donor in good health and CMV-seronegative.

The CDR3 region has the DNA TGTGCCAGCAGCGCCGGGAACCGGCTGGTGCGAGGCAATGAGCAGTTCTTC. This codes for CASSAGNRLVRGNEQFF. The genes are TRBV7-2 and TRBJ2-1; maybe TRBD2 (5 bases). Germline CDR1 reads SGHTA; CDR2 reads FQGNSA. This CDR3 region has 17 residues. V was clipped by 5 bases and J by 6 bases, with 23 bases between them.